This T cell receptor (beta chain) came from a study of T cells in localized non-small cell lung cancer. Germline V gene sequence: CDR1 SNHLY, CDR2 FYNNEI. The CDR3 is made up of 14 amino acids. V shed 1 base and J shed 8 bases, with 14 bases lying between them. Comment on this clone: Its antigen is currently unknown.

Assay: immunoSEQ multiplex PCR; the TCRdb copy retains only in-frame clones and omits some. The data contain over 70,000 clones, approximately 91% of them singletons. Overall study results and limits: Analysis by sequencing included only one tumor region, so heterogeneity remains possible. Adjacent lung tissue had a median about 57 of the top 100 clones found in the tumor. It was uninvolved adjacent lung that showed the highest T cell clonality, exceeding tumor.

The chain joins TRBV2 to TRBJ1-2, with D unresolved. This TCR came from a woman aged 40 to 75 with stage II squamous cell lung carcinoma. Sample: PBMCs, taken before any cancer treatment. DNA for the CDR3: TGTGCCAGCAGTGAAGAATCCCAACTGTACGGCTACACCTTC. It is translated as CASSEESQLYGYTF. Combining the CDR3 with reference TRBV2 and TRBJ1-2 gives the whole variable domain EPEVTQTPSHQVTQMGQEVILRCVPISNHLYFYWYRQILGQKVEFLVSFYNNEISEKSEIFDDQFSVERPDGSNFTLKIRSTKLEDSAMYFCASSEESQLYGYTFGSGTRLTVV.